These 9 T cell receptor beta chains share one sample of origin, sequenced in a study of siplizumab effects on memory and regulatory T cells. The method was immunoSEQ multiplex PCR; TCRdb's version includes in-frame clones alone and lacks a portion of them. Counted here are approximately 100,000 clones, around 94% occurring once; the ten biggest clones make up 1% to 1.5%. Sequenced sample: non-Treg CD4+ T cells sorted from blood. These receptors all stem from a human donor in good health.

The V gene is TRBV19, the J gene TRBJ2-1; 9 bases line up with TRBD2. The germline gives CDR1 LNHDA, CDR2 SQIVND (reference sequence). This CDR3 contains 15 residues. The junction had 8 bases not matched to a gene; V was cut back by 3 bases and J by 8 bases. The CDR3 DNA reads as TGTGCCAGTAGTATGGGGCTTAGCGGGAGAGATGAGCAGTTCTTC. It encodes CASSMGLSGRDEQFF.

The chain carries TRBV19 and TRBJ2-7; D is perhaps TRBD1 (5 bases). CDR1 is LNHDA and CDR2 is SQIVND in the germline V gene (reference sequence). The CDR3 contains 13 residues. The V and J ends lost 5 bases and 1 base respectively, with 9 bases between them. CDR3 in DNA: TGTGCCAGTAGTTACAGGCGATCCTACGAGCAGTACTTC. Translation: CASSYRRSYEQYF.

This chain uses TRBV27 with TRBJ1-5; D is ambiguous. This CDR3 comprises 15 residues. Between the trimmed V and J ends, which lost 5 bases and 0 bases, there was a span of 11 bases. Germline lookup yields CDR1 MNHEY and CDR2 SMNVEV (reference sequence). The CDR3 DNA reads TGTGCCAGCAGTGGGGTTTTTTATAGCAATCAGCCCCAGCATTTT. Its protein is CASSGVFYSNQPQHF.

V is TRBV6-4 and J is TRBJ2-1; 10 nucleotides agree with TRBD2. The CDR3 runs 16 residues. The V gene end was trimmed by 0 bases and the J gene end by 8 bases; junction bases not matched to a gene: 7. Germline CDR1 is MRHNA and CDR2 is SNTAGT. The chain's CDR3 is CASSDSLAGDSDEQFF. DNA for the CDR3: TGTGCCAGCAGTGACTCTCTAGCGGGAGATTCCGATGAGCAGTTCTTC.

V is TRBV6-5 and J is TRBJ1-5; D is perhaps TRBD1 (6 bases). The germline CDR1 and CDR2 sequences are MNHEY and SVGAGI. The CDR3 contains 15 residues. The V end lost 5 bases, the J end lost 4 bases, and 15 bases lay between the germline ends. The CDR3 bases are TGTGCCAGCAGTGTCAACAGGGCAGGGAATCAGCCCCAGCATTTT. Translation: CASSVNRAGNQPQHF.

The rearrangement uses TRBV29-1 and TRBJ1-1, with D unresolved. Trimming removed 4 bases at V and 10 bases at J, with 10 bases between. In germline, CDR1 is SQVTM, CDR2 ANQGSEA. The CDR3 runs to 10 residues. CDR3 coding DNA: TGCAGCGTTGTTTCGGCAGGAGCTTTCTTT. This gives the protein CSVVSAGAFF.

The V gene is TRBV2, the J gene TRBJ2-7, with a possible D match to TRBD1 (5 bases). Germline assignment: CDR1 SNHLY and CDR2 FYNNEI. This CDR3 has 12 residues. Deletions cut 8 bases from V and 4 bases from J, with 12 bases between. The CDR3, as DNA: TGTGCCAGCGGGCGAGACAGTTACGAGCAGTACTTC. It is translated as CASGRDSYEQYF.

The J gene is TRBJ2-7, the V gene TRBV27, with 9 bases matching TRBD1. The CDR3 contains 13 residues. Trimming removed 10 bases from V and 6 bases from J; junction bases left unmatched: 10. Germline V gene sequence: CDR1 MNHEY, CDR2 SMNVEV (reference sequence). The CDR3 spells CATMRQGGGEQYF. For the CDR3, the DNA is TGTGCCACCATGAGACAGGGGGGCGGCGAGCAGTACTTC.

This chain joins TRBV9 and TRBJ2-5; D gene ambiguous. V lost 0 bases to trimming and J lost 5 bases, with 8 bases between them. Looked up from germline, CDR1 is SGDLS and CDR2 is YYNGEE. The CDR3 is 13 residues long. The DNA for the CDR3 is TGTGCCAGCAGCGTAGGGCGTTGGGAGACCCAGTACTTC. Encoded protein: CASSVGRWETQYF.